Included here is one T cell receptor (beta chain) sequence, with context. Its antigen remains unidentified. Germline CDR1 and CDR2: MGHDK and SYGVNS. The CDR3 runs 14 residues. Trimming took 2 bases from V and 6 from J; bases not matched to a gene: 2. This specimen belongs to a study of T cells in Graves' hyperthyroidism and ophthalmopathy. Individuals with ophthalmopathy presented a Clinical Activity Score of at least 3, a NOSPECS grade of at least 4 and a duration under 3 months. PBMCs were collected from an approximately 9.3 ml volume of fresh peripheral blood. What was amplified from RNA transcripts were TCR beta CDR3 regions. HTBI primers were used for first-round RT-PCR of the TCR CDR3. TCRdb called the multiplex PCR reads again in MiXCR, with one record for every CDR3 protein. The sample carries about 400,000 distinct CDR3 sequences, roughly 13% recorded once. Notes on the study in general: Before onset, ophthalmopathy was predicted by the model a median approximately 6.5 months earlier. Stable hyperthyroidism was separated from ophthalmopathy by a model based on 13 V-J features.

The clonotype was recovered from a man aged 50-60 years with Graves' ophthalmopathy. What was sequenced was blood. The genes are TRBV25-1 and TRBJ1-2; TRBD1 matches at 11 bases. Here the CDR3 DNA reads TGTGCCAGCAGTGAAGGACAGGGGGCAAATGGCTACACCTTC. Residues: CASSEGQGANGYTF.